One and the same sample provided the 8 T cell receptor beta chains below, sequenced in a study of blood T cell repertoires in COVID-19. TCRdb's table, derived via immunoSEQ multiplex PCR, lists solely in-frame clones and lacks some. The sample yields some 270,000 clones, about 82% seen once. Input material: PBMCs or T cells enriched from blood (not recorded which). Source of these receptors: a woman between 50 and 59 years old with acute COVID-19.

V is TRBV5-6 and J is TRBJ1-6, with D perhaps TRBD1 (6 bases). Looked up from germline, CDR1 is SGHDT and CDR2 is YYEEEE. V gave up 2 bases and J gave up 7 bases, with 13 bases separating them. The CDR3 consists of 15 residues. The CDR3 DNA sequence: TGTGCCAGCAGCTTCAGGGGCGCTTTGAATTCACCCCTCCACTTT. It yields the protein CASSFRGALNSPLHF. Full variable domain (outside the CDR3, taken from reference TRBV5-6 and TRBJ1-6): DAGVTQSPTHLIKTRGQQVTLRCSPKSGHDTVSWYQQALGQGPQFIFQYYEEEERQRGNFPDRFSGHQFPNYSSELNVNALLLGDSALYLCASSFRGALNSPLHFGNGTRLTVT.

V gene TRBV10-2 combines with J gene TRBJ2-7, with a possible D match to TRBD1 (5 bases). Per germline, CDR1 WSHSY and CDR2 SAAADI. The CDR3 runs 15 residues. V lost 3 bases and J 5 bases, leaving 17 bases between the germline ends. This CDR3 is CASSDVLRVVNEQYF. CDR3 in DNA: TGCGCCAGCAGTGATGTGCTCAGGGTAGTCAACGAGCAGTACTTC.

Of note for this clone: The same CDR3 is also encoded by other DNA sequences in this sample. The chain uses TRBV27 and TRBJ2-2; TRBD1 aligns across 8 bases. J lost 3 bases, V lost 5 bases, and 5 bases had no gene match. Germline CDR1 and CDR2: MNHEY and SMNVEV (reference sequence). The length of the CDR3 is 15 residues. CDR3 sequence: CASSVRGRDTGELFF. In nucleotides, the CDR3 is TGTGCCAGCAGTGTCAGGGGGCGAGACACCGGGGAGCTGTTTTTT.

The CDR3 here is CASSYWTGMNTEAFF. As DNA, the CDR3 is TGTGCCAGCAGCTACTGGACAGGGATGAACACTGAAGCTTTCTTT. The chain combines TRBV7-9 with TRBJ1-1; 8 nucleotides agree with TRBD1. The V gene's germline CDR1 is SEHNR and CDR2 FQNEAQ (reference sequence). After removal of 4 bases from V and 0 bases from J, the junction contained 4 bases not matched to a gene. The CDR3 runs 15 residues.

As concerns this clone: This CDR3 is also generated by other DNA sequences in the sample. This chain joins TRBV9 and TRBJ1-2, with 7 bases lining up with TRBD1. Losses at the gene ends were 4 bases for V and 3 bases for J; bases not matched to a gene: 3. The V gene's germline CDR1 is SGDLS and CDR2 YYNGEE. The CDR3 length is 13 residues. The CDR3 protein is CASSPGTDYGYTF. In DNA, the CDR3 is TGTGCCAGCAGCCCCGGGACAGACTATGGCTACACCTTC.

The chain is built from TRBV30 and TRBJ1-1; D call uncertain. The CDR3 has 12 residues. With 3 bases removed from V and 5 bases from J, the gap between germline ends came to 10 bases. Germline loops: CDR1 GTSNPN, CDR2 SVGIG (reference sequence). DNA for the CDR3: TGTGCCTGGAGAAAGGGAGGGACTGAAGCTTTCTTT. This sequence encodes CAWRKGGTEAFF.

The chain employs TRBV5-1 and TRBJ1-1; 7 nucleotides line up with TRBD1. The germline gives CDR1 SGHRS, CDR2 YFSETQ. J lost 0 bases, V lost 0 bases, and 8 bases had no gene match. CDR3 size: 17 residues. The CDR3 DNA reads as TGCGCCAGCAGCTTGGGACAGGGCCGATTCATGAACACTGAAGCTTTCTTT. This gives the protein CASSLGQGRFMNTEAFF.

The chain recombines TRBV6-5 with TRBJ2-7; 9 positions match TRBD1. Trimming removed 6 bases from V and 0 bases from J; junction bases left unmatched: 3. Germline V gene sequence: CDR1 MNHEY, CDR2 SVGAGI. The CDR3 is 14 amino acids. The CDR3 reads CASSGQGNSYEQYF. DNA of the CDR3: TGTGCCAGCAGCGGACAGGGGAACTCCTACGAGCAGTACTTC.